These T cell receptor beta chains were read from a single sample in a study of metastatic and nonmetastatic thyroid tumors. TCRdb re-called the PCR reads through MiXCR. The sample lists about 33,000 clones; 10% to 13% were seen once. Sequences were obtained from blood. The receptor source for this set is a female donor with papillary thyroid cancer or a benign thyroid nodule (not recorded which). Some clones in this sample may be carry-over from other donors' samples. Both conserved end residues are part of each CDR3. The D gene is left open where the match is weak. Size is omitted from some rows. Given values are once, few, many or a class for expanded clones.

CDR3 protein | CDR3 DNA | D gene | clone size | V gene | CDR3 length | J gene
CASSLSGEGPDEQYF | TGTGCCAGCAGTTTAAGTGGCGAAGGTCCCGACGAGCAGTACTTC | NA | medium-sized | TRBV12-3/TRBV12-4 | 15 | TRBJ2-7
CASSYSDERSINEKLFF | TGTGCCAGCAGTTACTCCGACGAGAGATCGATTAATGAAAAACTGTTTTTT | NA | many | TRBV6-5 | 17 | TRBJ1-4
CASSLRNGYNQPQHF | TGTGCCAGCAGTTTAAGGAACGGCTATAATCAGCCCCAGCATTTT | NA | many | TRBV28 | 15 | TRBJ1-5
CAWGKGTSGTDTQYF | TGTGCCTGGGGGAAAGGGACTAGCGGCACAGATACGCAGTATTTT | TRBD2 | many | TRBV30 | 15 | TRBJ2-3
CASSGTGDTDTQYF | TGTGCCAGCAGTGGGACAGGTGACACAGATACGCAGTATTTT | TRBD1 | few | TRBV6-1 | 14 | TRBJ2-3
CASRTFPYSGQETQYF | TGTGCCAGCAGAACCTTCCCATACAGTGGGCAAGAGACCCAGTACTTC | NA | many | TRBV7-6 | 16 | TRBJ2-5
CASSYLASSYNEQFF | TGTGCCAGCAGTTACTTAGCAAGCTCCTACAATGAGCAGTTCTTC | NA | many | TRBV6-5 | 15 | TRBJ2-1
CASSRTSGSKSDTQYF | TGTGCCAGCAGCAGAACTAGCGGGAGTAAATCAGATACGCAGTATTTT | TRBD2 | many | TRBV7-2 | 16 | TRBJ2-3
CASSHPPNGGTYEQYF | TGCGCCAGCAGCCATCCGCCGAACGGGGGCACCTACGAGCAGTACTTC | NA | many | TRBV4-1 | 16 | TRBJ2-7
CASSLTGTLAYEQYF | TGTGCCAGCAGCCTCACCGGGACGCTCGCCTACGAGCAGTACTTC | NA | medium-sized | TRBV27 | 15 | TRBJ2-7
CASRGGLTSYNEQFF | TGTGCCAGCAGGGGCGGACTGACATCCTACAATGAGCAGTTCTTC | NA | many | TRBV6-2/TRBV6-3 | 15 | TRBJ2-1
CASSLRADKLNTEAFF | TGCGCCAGCAGCTTGCGGGCAGACAAGTTGAACACTGAAGCTTTCTTT | NA | many | TRBV5-1 | 16 | TRBJ1-1
CASSQSLAGGFNEQFF | TGTGCCAGCAGCCAATCACTAGCGGGAGGGTTCAATGAGCAGTTCTTC | TRBD2 | many | TRBV16 | 16 | TRBJ2-1
CSARSDNANYGYTF | TGCAGTGCTAGGTCGGACAACGCTAACTATGGCTACACCTTC | NA | many | TRBV20-1 | 14 | TRBJ1-2
CASSLVAPGPTDTQYF | TGTGCCAGCAGTTTGGTGGCCCCGGGACCCACAGATACGCAGTATTTT | NA | many | TRBV28 | 16 | TRBJ2-3
CASSPRALNGYTF | TGTGCCAGCAGCCCCAGGGCTTTGAATGGCTACACCTTC | NA | many | TRBV5-6 | 13 | TRBJ1-2
CSARLPSSGGSTDTQYF | TGCAGTGCTAGACTTCCGTCTAGCGGGGGGAGCACAGATACGCAGTATTTT | TRBD2 | NA | TRBV20-1 | 17 | TRBJ2-3
CASNSAAGLSSYNEQFF | TGTGCCAGTAATTCTGCAGCGGGACTATCCTCCTACAATGAGCAGTTCTTC | TRBD2 | many | TRBV27 | 17 | TRBJ2-1
CAIRSLSTDTQYF | TGTGCCATCAGATCCTTAAGCACAGATACGCAGTATTTT | NA | many | TRBV10-3 | 13 | TRBJ2-3
CSVEGTDYTF | TGCAGCGTTGAAGGGACCGACTACACCTTC | NA | many | TRBV29-1 | 10 | TRBJ1-2
CASTTVSGGFNNEQFF | TGTGCCAGCACCACGGTTAGCGGGGGGTTCAACAATGAGCAGTTCTTC | TRBD2 | many | TRBV27 | 16 | TRBJ2-1
CASRTGILGYTF | TGTGCCAGCAGAACCGGGATTTTGGGCTACACCTTC | NA | many | TRBV6-2/TRBV6-3 | 12 | TRBJ1-2
CASSVGTGSVYEQYF | TGTGCCAGCAGCGTAGGAACGGGGTCCGTTTACGAGCAGTACTTC | NA | many | TRBV9 | 15 | TRBJ2-7
CASNPRTGVNTEELFF | TGTGCCAGCAACCCTCGGACAGGGGTGAACACCGAGGAGCTGTTTTTT | TRBD1 | NA | TRBV6-1 | 16 | TRBJ2-2
CASSPRGGWNTGELFF | TGTGCCAGCTCCCCTCGCGGGGGCTGGAACACCGGGGAGCTGTTTTTT | NA | few | TRBV6-2/TRBV6-3 | 16 | TRBJ2-2
CASREDTIYF | TGTGCCAGCAGGGAGGACACCATATATTTT | NA | many | TRBV6-1 | 10 | TRBJ1-3
CASSDGRVGNTIYF | TGCGCCAGCAGTGATGGCAGGGTTGGAAACACCATATATTTT | NA | many | TRBV10-2 | 14 | TRBJ1-3
CATRTSGVYEQYF | TGTGCCACCCGGACTAGCGGAGTATACGAGCAGTACTTC | TRBD2 | many | TRBV6-1 | 13 | TRBJ2-7
CASREGTGTSTDTQYF | TGTGCCAGCAGGGAAGGAACAGGGACTAGCACAGATACGCAGTATTTT | NA | many | TRBV19 | 16 | TRBJ2-3
CASSYPRVEWETQYF | TGTGCCAGCAGTTACCCCCGGGTGGAGTGGGAGACCCAGTACTTC | NA | many | TRBV6-6 | 15 | TRBJ2-5
CASSQSQGAPNYGYTF | TGCGCCAGCAGCCAGTCCCAGGGGGCGCCTAACTATGGCTACACCTTC | TRBD1 | many | TRBV4-3 | 16 | TRBJ1-2
CASSPEGEREQYF | TGCGCCAGCAGCCCGGAAGGGGAAAGGGAGCAGTACTTC | NA | NA | TRBV5-1 | 13 | TRBJ2-7
CASSLDETGDTEAFF | TGCGCCAGCAGCTTGGACGAGACAGGGGACACTGAAGCTTTCTTT | TRBD1 | NA | TRBV5-1 | 15 | TRBJ1-1
CASSASGGPNNEQFF | TGTGCCAGCAGCGCAAGCGGGGGGCCGAACAATGAGCAGTTCTTC | TRBD2 | NA | TRBV9 | 15 | TRBJ2-1
CASQPGDAGMTAIANTGELFF | TGTGCCAGCCAGCCAGGTGATGCGGGGATGACTGCGATCGCGAACACCGGGGAGCTGTTTTTT | NA | NA | TRBV28 | 21 | TRBJ2-2
CASSLFQHGYTF | TGTGCCAGCAGTTTGTTTCAGCATGGCTACACCTTC | NA | medium-sized | TRBV12-3/TRBV12-4 | 12 | TRBJ1-2
CASSSGPDQVIAGNTIYF | TGTGCCAGCAGCTCAGGACCAGATCAGGTGATAGCTGGAAACACCATATATTTT | NA | many | TRBV7-8 | 18 | TRBJ1-3
CASSSQPREGEQFF | TGTGCCAGCAGCTCCCAACCCCGGGAGGGTGAGCAGTTCTTC | TRBD2 | NA | TRBV7-2 | 14 | TRBJ2-1
CASTQTFSGYEQYF | TGTGCCAGCACCCAAACTTTTAGCGGCTACGAGCAGTACTTC | NA | many | TRBV6-2/TRBV6-3 | 14 | TRBJ2-7
CASSPDRLNTGELFF | TGTGCCAGCAGCCCGGACAGACTAAACACCGGGGAGCTGTTTTTT | NA | medium-sized | TRBV11-3 | 15 | TRBJ2-2
CSARARRGASTDTQYF | TGCAGTGCTAGAGCGAGGCGGGGGGCTAGCACAGATACGCAGTATTTT | TRBD2 | NA | TRBV20-1 | 16 | TRBJ2-3
CASSLSRANNEQFF | TGTGCCAGCAGCTTGTCCAGGGCGAACAATGAGCAGTTCTTC | NA | few | TRBV5-5 | 14 | TRBJ2-1
CASSETGSYEQYF | TGTGCCAGCAGTGAGACAGGGTCCTACGAGCAGTACTTC | TRBD1 | many | TRBV6-2/TRBV6-3 | 13 | TRBJ2-7